The next 27 T cell receptor beta chains were all read from a single sample in a study of T cell clonality in common variable immunodeficiency (dated by TCRdb to the mid-2010s). The library was produced with the immunoSEQ multiplex PCR assay. What TCRdb holds here is the immuneACCESS table cut down to in-frame rearrangements. Part of the clones is not present; checked against another copy, under half of the missing clones reflect an unresolved V gene, and the others are unexplained. This sample has roughly 40,000 clones in the table, none counted a single time. The top ten hold about 3% of the sample. Sequenced material: peripheral blood mononuclear cells. Receptors were obtained from a person aged 18 to 70 in good health.

This clone appeared many times. The read terminates 3 residues before the CDR3 end, so the remaining end is supplied by the germline J gene. V usage is TRBV18 and J usage is TRBJ2-3; possible D gene TRBD2, 5 bases. The ends were cut back, 3 bases at V and 0 bases at J, with 13 bases in the middle. The CDR3 runs to 16 residues. The germline CDR1 and CDR2 sequences are KGHSH and LQKENI. The sequenced CDR3 bases are TGTGCCAGCTCACCGTCTGAGGGCCTTAGCACAGATACG. Protein: CASSPSEGLSTDT. The whole CDR3 protein is CASSPSEGLSTDTQYF.

Relative to its sample, this clone is medium-sized. The read gets to within 3 residues of the CDR3 end, and the germline J gene fills in the rest. This sequence joins TRBV5-1 and TRBJ2-3, with 12 bases identical to TRBD1. The CDR3 consists of 17 residues. The V gene end was trimmed by 4 bases and the J gene end by 2 bases; junction bases not matched to a gene: 8. Germline CDR1 SGHRS, CDR2 YFSETQ. Incomplete CDR3 DNA: TGCGCCAGCAGCAAGGGACAGGGGGCCTTGATCACAGATACG. This encodes CASSKGQGALITDT. The whole CDR3 protein reads CASSKGQGALITDTQYF.

This clone was detected ten times or more. CDR3 sequence reads: CASSPPGTTGGSRGYTF. The CDR3 bases that were read are TGTGCCAGCTCACCACCGGGGACGACAGGCGGGTCGAGAGGC. The chain recombines TRBV18 with TRBJ1-2, with D possibly TRBD1 on 6 matching bases. The CDR3 goes on 3 residues after the read ends, and that part is filled in from the germline J gene. Germline values: CDR1 KGHSH, CDR2 LQKENI. This CDR3 comprises 17 residues. Drawing the rest from reference TRBV18 and TRBJ1-2, the complete variable domain is NAGVMQNPRHLVRRRGQEARLRCSPMKGHSHVYWYRQLPEEGLKFMVYLQKENIIDESGMPKERFSAEFPKEGPSILRIQQVVRGDSAAYFCASSPPGTTGGSRGYTFGSGTRLTVV.

Ten or more counts support this clone. The CDR3 end lies 3 residues beyond the end of the read and is filled in from the germline J gene. The chain has TRBV4-1 and TRBJ2-7, with 8 bases aligning to TRBD1. J lost 1 base, V lost 1 base, and 9 bases had no gene match. CDR3 size: 17 residues. Germline values: CDR1 MGHRA, CDR2 YSYEKL. CDR3 sequence reads: CASSQVGWDRLSYEQYF. The CDR3 bases that were read are TGCGCCAGCAGCCAAGTTGGGTGGGACAGGCTTTCCTACGAG.

This clone came up many times. The read terminates 3 residues ahead of where the CDR3 ends, so the germline J gene completes it. The chain has TRBV6-2 or TRBV6-3 and TRBJ2-1; 12 bases match TRBD2. The germline V gene has CDR1 MNHEY and CDR2 SVGEGT. CDR3 size: 15 residues. J lost 6 bases, V lost 6 bases, and 6 bases had no gene match. CDR3 sequence: CASSGGLAGINEQFF. The DNA read from the CDR3 is TGTGCCAGCAGCGGAGGACTAGCGGGGATCAATGAG.

With respect to this clone: The junction differs from germline at one of its ends, possibly a read error. The observed sequence ends 3 residues before the CDR3 terminus, with the missing tail filled in from the germline J gene. Within the sample, other DNA sequences also encode this same CDR3. The rearrangement uses TRBV20-1 and TRBJ2-3; D perhaps matches TRBD2 (6 bases). This CDR3 spans 16 amino acids. Germline V CDR1 and CDR2: DFQATT, SNEGSKA (reference sequence). CDR3 sequence reads: CSARGGGGGLSDTQYF. The DNA read from the CDR3 is TGCAGTGCTAGAGGGGGAGGTGGGGGGTTGTCAGACACG.

This clone was detected many times. From the germline J gene comes the end of the CDR3, since the read stops 3 residues before it. The V gene is TRBV6-1, the J gene TRBJ1-6; D uncertain. This CDR3 spans 17 amino acids. Germline CDR1 and CDR2: MNHNS and SASEGT. V gave up 0 bases and J gave up 0 bases, with 9 bases separating them. Partial CDR3 DNA: TGTGCCAGCAGTGAAGCTCGCGGATTCTCCTATAATTCACCC. Translating gives CASSEARGFSYNSP. The whole CDR3 is CASSEARGFSYNSPLHF.

This clone was seen only a few times. The CDR3 goes on 3 residues after the read ends, and that part is filled in from the germline J gene. This chain connects TRBV7-9 to TRBJ2-7; TRBD1 is a possible D gene (6 bases). The CDR3 runs to 14 residues. The germline V and J ends were trimmed by 5 bases and 5 bases, with 16 bases remaining between them. CDR1 and CDR2 from the germline V gene are SEHNR and FQNEAQ (reference sequence). CDR3 bases read: TGTGCCAGCAGCGGCCGGGACAAAGTCAACGAG. This sequence encodes CASSGRDKVNE. The entire CDR3 sequence reads CASSGRDKVNEQYF. Full variable domain (rest looked up from reference TRBV7-9 and TRBJ2-7): DTGVSQNPRHKITKRGQNVTFRCDPISEHNRLYWYRQTLGQGPEFLTYFQNEAQLEKSRLLSDRFSAERPKGSFSTLEIQRTEQGDSAMYLCASSGRDKVNEQYFGPGTRLTVT.

This clone was seen a few times. The CDR3 end lies 3 residues beyond the end of the read and is filled in from the germline J gene. The V call is TRBV6-4, the J call TRBJ1-5, with D hard to call. Germline V gives CDR1 MRHNA, CDR2 SNTAGT. The length of the CDR3 is 14 residues. This CDR3 is CASSEAGGTDPQHF. CDR3 DNA (partial): TGTGCCAGCAGTGAAGCGGGAGGCACAGATCCC.

This clone was counted at least ten times. The read ends 3 residues shy of where the CDR3 ends; the end is completed using the germline J gene. V is TRBV18 and J is TRBJ1-2; 8 bases are shared with TRBD1. Germline V gene lookup returns CDR1 KGHSH and CDR2 LQKENI. The CDR3 has 15 residues. V shed 3 bases and J 6 bases; nucleotides not matched to a gene: 9. CDR3 residues: CASSPRTGNRNGYTF. Partial CDR3 DNA: TGTGCCAGCTCACCTCGGACAGGGAATCGGAATGGC.

This clone came up many times. The DNA ends 3 residues before the CDR3 does, and the rest of the CDR3 is filled in from the germline J gene. V and J are TRBV5-4 and TRBJ2-7; 10 bases align to TRBD2. Unmatched junction bases numbered 7, after V lost 4 bases and J lost 0 bases. The CDR3 is made up of 16 amino acids. In germline, CDR1 is SGHNT, CDR2 YYREEE (reference sequence). CDR3 DNA (partial): TGTGCCAGCAGCGATTCCGCTAGCGGGAGCTCCTACGAG. Translating it yields CASSDSASGSSYE. The entire CDR3 protein reads CASSDSASGSSYEQYF.

This clone was detected many times. The DNA read from the CDR3 is TGCAGTGCTCACGGGACTAGCAAAACTAGCACAGATACG. It is translated as CSAHGTSKTSTDT. The full CDR3 reads CSAHGTSKTSTDTQYF. V and J are TRBV20-1 and TRBJ2-3; 9 nucleotides line up with TRBD2. Read sequence stops 3 residues before the CDR3 end, and the germline J gene provides the missing end. The CDR3 totals 16 residues. Germline V gives CDR1 DFQATT, CDR2 SNEGSKA (reference sequence). Unmatched junction bases numbered 9, after V lost 5 bases and J lost 0 bases.

This clone showed up many times. The sequenced fragment ends 3 residues before the CDR3 boundary, so the rest is inferred from the germline J gene. The chain links TRBV6-2 or TRBV6-3 to TRBJ2-2, with 7 positions matching TRBD2. The length of the CDR3 is 14 residues. From germline, CDR1 is MNHEY and CDR2 SVGEGT. The ends lost 2 bases at V and 4 bases at J; junction bases unmatched: 1. The CDR3 bases that were read are TGTGCCAGCAGTTACGGGACTATCACCGGGGAG. This translates into CASSYGTITGE. In full, the CDR3 is CASSYGTITGELFF.

Many counts were recorded for this clone. With the read ending 3 residues before the CDR3 end, the germline J gene is used to fill in that end. This chain connects TRBV7-6 to TRBJ1-1; D might be TRBD1 (5 bases). The V end lost 8 bases, the J end lost 1 base, and 11 bases lay between the germline ends. Looked up from germline, CDR1 is SGHVS and CDR2 is FNYEAQ. The CDR3 sequence is 13 residues long. The CDR3 loop is CASGADSNTEAFF. CDR3 DNA (partial): TGTGCCAGCGGGGCTGACTCGAACACTGAA.

This clone was observed many times. The CDR3 extends 3 residues past the end of the read, so its final part is completed from the germline J gene. The V gene is TRBV7-8, the J gene TRBJ2-3; D possibly corresponds to TRBD1 (5 bases). The germline CDR1 and CDR2 sequences are SGHVS and FQNEAQ. This CDR3 region has 14 residues. The V end lost 1 base, the J end lost 3 bases, and 8 bases lay between the germline ends. CDR3 sequence reads: CASSLGRETDTQYF. The covered CDR3 bases are TGTGCCAGCAGCTTAGGCAGGGAAACAGATACG. Together with reference TRBV7-8 and TRBJ2-3, the CDR3 gives the full variable domain: GAGVSQSPRYKVAKRGQDVALRCDPISGHVSLFWYQQALGQGPEFLTYFQNEAQLDKSGLPSDRFFAERPEGSVSTLKIQRTQQEDSAVYLCASSLGRETDTQYFGPGTRLTVL.

In this sample, this clone turned up many times. The sequence runs out 3 residues before the end of the CDR3; the remainder is reconstructed from the germline J gene. The chain recombines TRBV5-1 with TRBJ1-1; 7 bases align to TRBD1. The V and J ends lost 0 bases and 3 bases, in that order; junction bases with no gene match: 11. The CDR3 runs 17 residues. Germline CDR1 reads SGHRS; CDR2 reads YFSETQ. The CDR3 region is CASSLVPTTGVYTEAFF. The sequenced CDR3 bases are TGCGCCAGCAGCTTGGTCCCTACCACAGGGGTGTACACTGAA.

A note on this clone: Its ends do not fully match the called genes, so a read error is possible. The DNA ends 3 residues before the CDR3 does, and the rest of the CDR3 is filled in from the germline J gene. Other DNA sequences in this specimen translate into the identical CDR3. The rearrangement joins TRBV7-6 to TRBJ1-3; D remains ambiguous. The CDR3 has 16 residues. Germline CDR1 is SGHVS and CDR2 is FNYEAQ. The CDR3 DNA, read in part, is TGTGCCAGCAGCTTAGCTTCCGGACTTCCTGGAAACACG. It encodes CASSLASGLPGNT. The whole CDR3 sequence is CASSLASGLPGNTIYF.

This clone was found many times. The CDR3 end is not reached by the read, which stops 3 residues before it; the germline J gene fills it in. The rearrangement joins TRBV7-8 to TRBJ1-2; 7 nucleotides match TRBD1. Germline V lookup: CDR1 SGHVS, CDR2 FQNEAQ. There are 16 residues in the CDR3. V lost 4 bases, J lost 4 bases, and 12 bases stayed unmatched. The CDR3 DNA, read in part, is TGTGCCAGCAGCTCCAACCGGGACAGCCACTTCTATGGC. Translated, it gives CASSSNRDSHFYG. The whole CDR3 reads CASSSNRDSHFYGYTF. The full variable domain, with the rest looked up from reference TRBV7-8 and TRBJ1-2, is GAGVSQSPRYKVAKRGQDVALRCDPISGHVSLFWYQQALGQGPEFLTYFQNEAQLDKSGLPSDRFFAERPEGSVSTLKIQRTQQEDSAVYLCASSSNRDSHFYGYTFGSGTRLTVV.

This clone was seen ten or more times. The read stops 3 residues short of the end of the CDR3; the missing end is completed from the germline J gene. This chain joins TRBV5-8 and TRBJ2-7; the match to TRBD1 covers 8 bases. There are 13 residues in the CDR3. V lost 4 bases and J lost 4; bases outside the gene matches: 4. The germline CDR1 and CDR2 sequences are SGHTS and YDEGEE. The CDR3 DNA, read in part, is TGTGCCAGCAGCAACAGGGGGATTTACGAG. Amino acids: CASSNRGIYE. From start to end, the CDR3 is CASSNRGIYEQYF. The whole variable domain, remainder taken from reference TRBV5-8 and TRBJ2-7, is EAGVTQSPTHLIKTRGQQATLRCSPISGHTSVYWYQQALGLGLQFLLWYDEGEERNRGNFPPRFSGRQFPNYSSELNVNALELEDSALYLCASSNRGIYEQYFGPGTRLTVT.

This clone was seen many times. From the germline J gene comes the end of the CDR3, since the read stops 3 residues before it. The chain is built from TRBV10-3 and TRBJ2-6; 8 nucleotides agree with TRBD2. V trimming: 4 bases; J trimming: 0 bases; junction bases outside the gene matches: 5. The CDR3 consists of 17 residues. CDR1 is ENHRY, CDR2 SYGVKD, per germline. The CDR3 reads CAISAAGVGSGANVLTF. The CDR3 bases that were read are TGTGCCATCAGTGCAGCGGGAGTCGGCTCTGGGGCCAACGTC.

This clone appeared many times. The sequenced fragment ends 3 residues before the CDR3 boundary, so the rest is inferred from the germline J gene. V is TRBV20-1 and J is TRBJ2-3; 9 bases are a match to TRBD1. Looked up from germline, CDR1 is DFQATT and CDR2 is SNEGSKA (reference sequence). The CDR3 has 16 residues. After removal of 6 bases from V and 5 bases from J, the junction contained 15 bases not matched to a gene. CDR3 bases read: TGCAGTGCCCCGAACTCCCGGACAGGGGATGGAGATACG. The encoded protein is CSAPNSRTGDGDT. The entire CDR3 sequence reads CSAPNSRTGDGDTQYF.

This clone was recorded many times. The read is 3 residues too short to cover the CDR3 end, so that end is filled in from the germline J gene. J is TRBJ1-5 and V is TRBV20-1; D is ambiguous. This CDR3 comprises 14 residues. Germline CDR1 DFQATT, CDR2 SNEGSKA (reference sequence). V was shortened by 6 bases and J by 0 bases, with 12 bases between the two germline ends. CDR3 in amino acids: CSAGELNSNQPQHF. CDR3 DNA (partial): TGCAGTGCGGGCGAGCTAAATAGCAATCAGCCC.

This clone was recorded a few times. Read data end 3 residues before the CDR3 end; the end is taken from the germline J gene. The chain couples TRBV6-1 to TRBJ1-1; D is perhaps TRBD1 (5 bases). The CDR3 is made up of 14 amino acids. V lost 3 bases to trimming and J lost 5 bases, with 13 bases between them. CDR1 is MNHNS, CDR2 SASEGT, per germline. CDR3 amino acids: CASSDGGGGTEAFF. The sequenced part of the CDR3 DNA is TGTGCCAGCAGTGACGGGGGTGGAGGGACTGAA.

About this clone itself: The read gets to within 3 residues of the CDR3 end, and the germline J gene fills in the rest. The rearrangement links TRBV20-1 to TRBJ1-4; tentatively, D is TRBD1 (6 bases). The CDR3 runs to 14 residues. Germline-derived CDR1 and CDR2 are DFQATT and SNEGSKA (reference sequence). The CDR3 DNA, read in part, is TGCAGTGCTACGGATTCGACAGGTTCTTCACCA. This translates into CSATDSTGSSP. The entire CDR3 protein is CSATDSTGSSPLFF.

This clone was found many times. The CDR3 end lies 3 residues beyond the end of the read and is filled in from the germline J gene. The chain carries TRBV5-1 and TRBJ2-1, with 11 bases matching TRBD2. With V trimmed by 2 bases and J by 4 bases, 11 bases remained unmatched. This CDR3 is built from 18 residues. Germline V gene sequence: CDR1 SGHRS, CDR2 YFSETQ. Incomplete CDR3 DNA: TGCGCCAGCAGCTTCCCTGATTCTAGCGGGAGGATTTACAATGAG. It specifies CASSFPDSSGRIYNE. The full CDR3 is CASSFPDSSGRIYNEQFF.

This clone came up many times. From the germline J gene comes the end of the CDR3, since the read stops 3 residues before it. The rearrangement uses TRBV5-1 and TRBJ1-2, with 7 bases identical to TRBD1. Germline lookup yields CDR1 SGHRS and CDR2 YFSETQ. V lost 0 bases and J lost 3; bases outside the gene matches: 8. The CDR3 extends over 16 amino acids. The CDR3 is CASSLGTGGGDYGYTF. The sequenced part of the CDR3 DNA is TGCGCCAGCAGCTTGGGGACAGGAGGAGGGGACTATGGC.

This clone has ten or more counts. The read finishes 3 residues shy of the CDR3 end, and the germline J gene is used to complete it. The chain employs TRBV19 and TRBJ1-4; TRBD1 matches at 7 bases. CDR1 and CDR2 (germline): LNHDA, SQIVND (reference sequence). J lost 1 base, V lost 8 bases, and 13 bases had no gene match. This CDR3 is 17 amino acids long. Incomplete CDR3 DNA: TGTGCCAGTCGGGCGGGCAGGGGGTTATTAACTAATGAAAAA. It translates to CASRAGRGLLTNEK. The entire CDR3 is CASRAGRGLLTNEKLFF.